This record covers a single TCR beta chain. This sample stems from a study of Graves' ophthalmopathy and Graves' hyperthyroidism. The TCR beta CDR3 regions underwent amplification from RNA transcripts. HTBI primers were employed in first-round RT-PCR, then a second-round multiplex PCR followed. One entry per CDR3 protein, called by TCRdb with MiXCR from the multiplex PCR reads. The data contain hundreds of thousands of distinct CDR3 sequences, about 20% of them singletons. The CDR3 length is 16 residues. Germline V CDR1 and CDR2: LNHDA, SQIVND (reference sequence). V was pared by 5 bases and J by 3 bases, with 9 bases of the junction left unmatched.

J is TRBJ1-5 and V is TRBV19, with 8 bases identical to TRBD1. Sequencing used peripheral blood. This clonotype was sampled from a woman aged 18-29 years with stable Graves' hyperthyroidism. Some clones in this sample may be carry-over from other donors' samples. The CDR3 bases are TGTGCCAGTAGTTTCTGGGACAGGCAGTCCAATCAGCCCCAGCATTTT. Its protein product is CASSFWDRQSNQPQHF.